What follows are 8 T cell receptor beta chains derived from one specimen sequenced in a study of Graves' ophthalmopathy and Graves' hyperthyroidism. RNA served as the template for amplifying TCR beta CDR3 regions. Second-round multiplex PCR came after first-round RT-PCR with HTBI primers. TCRdb analysed the multiplex PCR reads with MiXCR anew, one entry per CDR3 protein. The profile shows about 370,000 distinct CDR3 sequences, about 15% of them singletons. The specimen sequenced was peripheral blood. The source of these receptors is an adult woman with stable Graves' hyperthyroidism.

The sample holds many counts of this clonotype. The V gene is TRBV27, the J gene TRBJ1-6; 8 nucleotides align to TRBD1. Trimming at V came to 4 bases and at J to 9 bases, leaving 5 bases not matched to a gene. The germline gives CDR1 MNHEY, CDR2 SMNVEV (reference sequence). This CDR3 has 14 residues. CDR3 bases: TGTGCCAGCAGTTACGGACAGGGTTTTTCACCCCTCCACTTT. It codes for CASSYGQGFSPLHF.

This clonotype was found many times. Given a much more abundant clone one base away, this may be a read error. Because it lacks the conserved phenylalanine or tryptophan at the end, this CDR3 is likely a read error. V and J are TRBV12-3 or TRBV12-4 and TRBJ2-7; TRBD2 agrees at 7 bases. The length of the CDR3 is 13 residues. J gave up 4 bases and V 5 bases, and 5 bases lay outside the gene matches. CDR3 sequence: CASSIGGVYEQYL. CDR3 nucleotides: TGTGCCAGCAGTATTGGGGGGGTTTACGAGCAGTACCTC.

This clonotype has a count of ten or more. The chain has TRBV24-1 and TRBJ2-7, with TRBD1 identical over 10 bases. The J segment lost 3 bases and the V segment lost 4 bases, leaving 8 bases of the junction unmatched. The CDR3 contains 16 residues. The V gene's germline CDR1 is KGHDR and CDR2 SFDVKD. The CDR3 DNA reads as TGTGCCACCAGTGAGGGGGCCGGGACAGGGGTCTACGAGCAGTACTTC. Amino acid sequence: CATSEGAGTGVYEQYF.

This clonotype was detected ten times or more. The CDR3 nucleotides are TGTGCCAGCAGCTCTCGAAGGGACATGTCCTACGAGCAGTACTTC. Translation: CASSSRRDMSYEQYF. V gene TRBV7-8 combines with J gene TRBJ2-7, with a weak D call TRBD1 (6 bases). Germline CDR1 SGHVS, CDR2 FQNEAQ. The CDR3 has 15 residues. V lost 4 bases to trimming and J lost 1 base, with 14 bases between them.

In nucleotides, the CDR3 is TGTGCCAGCAGTTTACAGGGGCCTTTCGGTGGAGCTTTCTTT. The encoded protein is CASSLQGPFGGAFF. This chain joins TRBV28 and TRBJ1-1, with a weak D call TRBD1 (6 bases). CDR3 length equals 14 residues. The germline gives CDR1 MDHEN, CDR2 SYDVKM. The V and J ends lost 2 bases and 10 bases respectively, with 17 bases between them.

Only a few counts were recorded for this clonotype. V is TRBV20-1 and J is TRBJ2-5; 7 bases map to TRBD1. The V gene's germline CDR1 is DFQATT and CDR2 SNEGSKA (reference sequence). The CDR3 has 16 amino acids. The trim removed 2 bases at V and 2 bases at J, leaving 11 bases unmatched. DNA of the CDR3: TGCAGTGCTAGACGTGGAGCGGCCAGGGGGCAAGAGACCCAGTACTTC. This sequence encodes CSARRGAARGQETQYF.

This clonotype has at least ten counts. The genes are TRBV5-1 and TRBJ2-7; no clear D. Per germline, CDR1 SGHRS and CDR2 YFSETQ. This CDR3 has 15 residues. The ends were cut back, 0 bases at V and 3 bases at J, with 13 bases in the middle. CDR3 sequence reads: CASSLGQVSNYEQYF. The DNA of the CDR3 is TGCGCCAGCAGCTTGGGGCAGGTTTCTAACTACGAGCAGTACTTC. The whole variable domain, filled in from reference TRBV5-1 and TRBJ2-7, reads KAGVTQTPRYLIKTRGQQVTLSCSPISGHRSVSWYQQTPGQGLQFLFEYFSETQRNKGNFPGRFSGRQFSNSRSEMNVSTLELGDSALYLCASSLGQVSNYEQYFGPGTRLTVT.

Many counts were recorded for this clonotype. V usage is TRBV11-1 and J usage is TRBJ2-5; D is perhaps TRBD1 (8 bases). V was shortened by 6 bases and J by 2 bases, with 16 bases between the two germline ends. This CDR3 comprises 15 residues. CDR1 SGHAT and CDR2 FQDESV come from the germline V gene (reference sequence). The CDR3 region is CASSLDRDYQETQYF. For the CDR3, the DNA is TGTGCCAGCAGTTTGGACAGGGACTATCAAGAGACCCAGTACTTC.